This T cell receptor (beta chain) was sequenced during a study of low-dose radiotherapy and immunotherapy resistance in tumors. For the study at large: The study gave Cohort 2 1 Gy per fraction every two weeks, totaling 13 Gy over 26 weeks. Patients were treated with intravenous nivolumab at 240 mg every two weeks and were also dosed with ipilimumab at 1 mg/kg every six weeks.

Primers used for first-strand cDNA, a TRAV- and TRBV-specific set, covered both alpha and beta chains. Amplification, which lasted 20 to 25 PCR cycles, used a constant-region primer and V-primer adapter to amplify TCRs. In vitro transcription served to amplify the mRNA that had been isolated. In TCRdb, the reads were re-called with MiXCR into one record per CDR3 protein. This table has tens of thousands of distinct CDR3 sequences, around a quarter appearing once. The CDR3 runs 13 residues. Germline CDR1 reads SEHNR; CDR2 reads FQNEAQ (reference sequence). The sample's time point: after trial treatment. Documented treatment: LDRT plus nivolumab, ipilimumab, low-dose cyclophosphamide and aspirin (RACIN trial). The donors, trial participants, received nivolumab, ipilimumab, aspirin, low-dose cyclophosphamide and low-dose radiotherapy. Regarding this clonotype: A far larger clone is only one base removed, so a read error is likely.

The V call is TRBV7-9, the J call TRBJ2-1, with D unresolved. The TCR sequence derives from a male donor with prostate cancer. The sample here was PBMCs, taken after low-dose radiotherapy plus immunotherapy. In nucleotides, the CDR3 is TGTGCCAGCAGCTCGCGCCCGGTGGGTGAGCGGTTCTTC. Its protein is CASSSRPVGERFF.